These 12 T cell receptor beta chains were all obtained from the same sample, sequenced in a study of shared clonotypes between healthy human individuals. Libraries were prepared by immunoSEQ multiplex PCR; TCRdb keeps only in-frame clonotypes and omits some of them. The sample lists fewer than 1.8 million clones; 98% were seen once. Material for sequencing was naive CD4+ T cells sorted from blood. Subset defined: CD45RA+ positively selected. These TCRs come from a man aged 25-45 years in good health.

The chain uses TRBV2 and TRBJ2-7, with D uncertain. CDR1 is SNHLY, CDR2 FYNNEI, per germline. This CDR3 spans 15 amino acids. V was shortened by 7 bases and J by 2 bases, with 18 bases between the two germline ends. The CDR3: CASTPRMQSTYEQYF. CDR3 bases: TGTGCCAGCACCCCCCGCATGCAGAGCACCTACGAGCAGTACTTC. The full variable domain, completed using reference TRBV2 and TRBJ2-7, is EPEVTQTPSHQVTQMGQEVILRCVPISNHLYFYWYRQILGQKVEFLVSFYNNEISEKSEIFDDQFSVERPDGSNFTLKIRSTKLEDSAMYFCASTPRMQSTYEQYFGPGTRLTVT.

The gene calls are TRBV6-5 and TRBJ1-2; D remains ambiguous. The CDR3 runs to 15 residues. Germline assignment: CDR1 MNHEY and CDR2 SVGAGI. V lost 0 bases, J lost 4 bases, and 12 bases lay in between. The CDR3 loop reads CASSYSPPGSYGYTF. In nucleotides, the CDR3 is TGTGCCAGCAGTTACTCCCCCCCGGGAAGCTATGGCTACACCTTC.

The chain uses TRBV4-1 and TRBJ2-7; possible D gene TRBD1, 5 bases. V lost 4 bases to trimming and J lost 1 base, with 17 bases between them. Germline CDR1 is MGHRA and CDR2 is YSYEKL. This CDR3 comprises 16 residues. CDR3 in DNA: TGCGCCAGCAGCCCGGTTCAGGGTCGCCTTTCCTACGAGCAGTACTTC. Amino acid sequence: CASSPVQGRLSYEQYF.

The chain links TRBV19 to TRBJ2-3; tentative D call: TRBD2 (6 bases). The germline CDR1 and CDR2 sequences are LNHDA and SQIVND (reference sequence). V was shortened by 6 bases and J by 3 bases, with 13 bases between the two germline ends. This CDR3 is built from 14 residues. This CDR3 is CASSNTGGTDTQYF. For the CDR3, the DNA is TGTGCCAGTAGCAACACCGGGGGAACAGATACGCAGTATTTT.

The CDR3 spells CASSQGPYNEQFF. Written as DNA, the CDR3 is TGTGCCAGCAGCCAAGGACCTTACAATGAGCAGTTCTTC. The chain joins TRBV9 to TRBJ2-1; D remains unclear. V shed 4 bases and J shed 4 bases, with 9 bases lying between them. Per the germline V gene, CDR1 is SGDLS and CDR2 is YYNGEE. CDR3 size: 13 residues.

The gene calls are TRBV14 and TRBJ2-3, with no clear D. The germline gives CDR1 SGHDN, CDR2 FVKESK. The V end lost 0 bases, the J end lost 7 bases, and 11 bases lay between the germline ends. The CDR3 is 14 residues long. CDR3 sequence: CASSQDYRQYTQYF. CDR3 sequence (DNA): TGTGCCAGCAGCCAAGATTATCGGCAGTATACGCAGTATTTT.

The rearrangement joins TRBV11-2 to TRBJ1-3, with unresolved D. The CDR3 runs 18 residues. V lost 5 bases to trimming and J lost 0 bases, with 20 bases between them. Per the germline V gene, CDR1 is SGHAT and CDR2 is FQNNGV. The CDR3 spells CASSPRTARTYSGNTIYF. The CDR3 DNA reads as TGTGCCAGCAGCCCTCGGACGGCCAGAACGTACTCTGGAAACACCATATATTTT.

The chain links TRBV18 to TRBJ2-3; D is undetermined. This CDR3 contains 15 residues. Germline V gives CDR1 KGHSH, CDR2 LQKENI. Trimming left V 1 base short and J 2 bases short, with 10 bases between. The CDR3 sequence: CASSPQGPYTDTQYF. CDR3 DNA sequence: TGTGCCAGCTCACCACAGGGTCCCTACACAGATACGCAGTATTTT.

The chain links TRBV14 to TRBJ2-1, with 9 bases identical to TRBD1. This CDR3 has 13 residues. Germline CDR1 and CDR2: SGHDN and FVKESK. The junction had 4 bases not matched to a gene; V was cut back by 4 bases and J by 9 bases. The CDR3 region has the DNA TGTGCCAGCAGCCGGGACAGGGTGGGTGAGCAGTTCTTC. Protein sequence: CASSRDRVGEQFF.

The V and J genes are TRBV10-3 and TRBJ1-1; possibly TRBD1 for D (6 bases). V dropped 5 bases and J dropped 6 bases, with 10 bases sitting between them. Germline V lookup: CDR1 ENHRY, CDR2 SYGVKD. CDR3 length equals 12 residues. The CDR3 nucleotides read TGTGCCATCAGTTGGGACACAGCTGAAGCTTTCTTT. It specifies CAISWDTAEAFF.

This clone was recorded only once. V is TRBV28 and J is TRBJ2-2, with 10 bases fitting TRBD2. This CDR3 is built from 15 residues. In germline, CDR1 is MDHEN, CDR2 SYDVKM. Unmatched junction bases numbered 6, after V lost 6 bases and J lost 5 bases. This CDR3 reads CASRIAGGRTGELFF. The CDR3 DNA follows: TGTGCCAGCAGGATAGCGGGAGGTAGGACCGGGGAGCTGTTTTTT.

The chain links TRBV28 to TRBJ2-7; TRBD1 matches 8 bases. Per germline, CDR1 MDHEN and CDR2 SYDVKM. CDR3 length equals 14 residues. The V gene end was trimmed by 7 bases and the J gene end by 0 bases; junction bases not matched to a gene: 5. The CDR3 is CASTLQGGSYEQYF. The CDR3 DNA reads TGTGCCAGCACCCTACAGGGGGGCTCCTACGAGCAGTACTTC.